This T cell receptor beta chain was sequenced during a study of cytomegalovirus exposure and HLA in healthy donors. Study outcomes and limitations: A later analysis showed HLA-associated TCR beta chains outstripping equally common others in clonal expansion. Several top significant clusters appeared, in a later analysis, to be linked to common viral pathogens.

The PCR used 60 Vbeta and 13 Jbeta primers. TCRdb keeps only in-frame clones here, not all; method: immunoSEQ multiplex PCR. The sample has under 200,000 clones; around 63% are singletons. Details on this clone: The antigen is undetermined.

This CDR3 has 14 residues. Deletions cut 5 bases from V and 1 base from J, with 9 bases between. Germline CDR1 and CDR2: MNHEY and SMNVEV (reference sequence). Material for sequencing was PBMCs. The sequence was collected from a woman aged 18-30 years in good health and CMV-seropositive. The V call is TRBV27, the J call TRBJ1-5, with D possibly matching TRBD1 (6 bases). For the CDR3, the DNA is TGTGCCAGCAGTCATCAGGGGAGCAATCAGCCCCAGCATTTT. Translated: CASSHQGSNQPQHF.